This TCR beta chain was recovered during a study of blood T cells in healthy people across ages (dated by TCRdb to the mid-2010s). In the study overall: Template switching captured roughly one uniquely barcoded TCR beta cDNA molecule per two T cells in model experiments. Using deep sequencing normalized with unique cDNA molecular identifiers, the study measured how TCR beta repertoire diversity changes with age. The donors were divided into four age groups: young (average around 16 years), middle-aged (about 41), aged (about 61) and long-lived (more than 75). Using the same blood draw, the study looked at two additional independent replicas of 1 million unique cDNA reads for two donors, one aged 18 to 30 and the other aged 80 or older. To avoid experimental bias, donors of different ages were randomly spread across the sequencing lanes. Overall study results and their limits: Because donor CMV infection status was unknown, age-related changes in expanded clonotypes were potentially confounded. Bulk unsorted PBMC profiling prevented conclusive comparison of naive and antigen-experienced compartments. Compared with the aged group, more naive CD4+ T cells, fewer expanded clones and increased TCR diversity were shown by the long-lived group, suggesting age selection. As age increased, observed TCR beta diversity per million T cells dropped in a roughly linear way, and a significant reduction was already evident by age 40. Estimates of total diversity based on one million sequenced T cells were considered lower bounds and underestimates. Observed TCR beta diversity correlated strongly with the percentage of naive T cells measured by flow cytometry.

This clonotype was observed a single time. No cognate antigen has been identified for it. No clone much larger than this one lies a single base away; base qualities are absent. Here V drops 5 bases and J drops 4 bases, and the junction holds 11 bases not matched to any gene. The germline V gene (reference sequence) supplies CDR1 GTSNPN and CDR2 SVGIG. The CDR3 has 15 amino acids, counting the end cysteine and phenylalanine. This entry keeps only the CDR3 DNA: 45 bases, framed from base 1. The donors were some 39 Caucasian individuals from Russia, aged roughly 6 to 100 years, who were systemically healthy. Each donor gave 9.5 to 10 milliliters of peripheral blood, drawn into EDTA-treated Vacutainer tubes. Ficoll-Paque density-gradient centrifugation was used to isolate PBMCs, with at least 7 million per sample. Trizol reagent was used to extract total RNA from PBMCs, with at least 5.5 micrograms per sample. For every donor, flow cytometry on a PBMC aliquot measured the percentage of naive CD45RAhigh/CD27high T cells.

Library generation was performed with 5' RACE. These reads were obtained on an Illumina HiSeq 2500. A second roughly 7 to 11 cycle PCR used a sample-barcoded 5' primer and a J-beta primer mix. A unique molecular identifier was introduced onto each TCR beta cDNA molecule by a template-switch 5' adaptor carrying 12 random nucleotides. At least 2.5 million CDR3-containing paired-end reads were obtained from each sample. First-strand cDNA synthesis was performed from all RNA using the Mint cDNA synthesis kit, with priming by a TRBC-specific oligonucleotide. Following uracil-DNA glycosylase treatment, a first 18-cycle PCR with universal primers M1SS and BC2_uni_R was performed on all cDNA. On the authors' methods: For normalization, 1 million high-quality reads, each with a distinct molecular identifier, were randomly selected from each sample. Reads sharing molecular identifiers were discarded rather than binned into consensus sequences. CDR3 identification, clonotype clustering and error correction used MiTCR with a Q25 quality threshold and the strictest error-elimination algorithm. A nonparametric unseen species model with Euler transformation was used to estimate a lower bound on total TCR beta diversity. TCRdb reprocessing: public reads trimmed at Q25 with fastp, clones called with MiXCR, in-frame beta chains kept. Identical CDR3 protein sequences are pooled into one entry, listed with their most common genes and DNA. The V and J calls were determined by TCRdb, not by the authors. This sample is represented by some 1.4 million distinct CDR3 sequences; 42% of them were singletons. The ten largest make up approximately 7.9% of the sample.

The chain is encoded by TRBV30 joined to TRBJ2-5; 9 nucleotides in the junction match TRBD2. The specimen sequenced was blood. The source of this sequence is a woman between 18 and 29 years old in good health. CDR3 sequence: CAWGTSTGEGETQYF. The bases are TGTGCCTGGGGGACTAGCACGGGAGAAGGAGAGACCCAGTACTTC. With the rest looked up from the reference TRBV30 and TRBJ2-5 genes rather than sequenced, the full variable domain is SQTIHQWPATLVQPVGSPLSLECTVEGTSNPNLYWYRQAAGRGLQLLFYSVGIGQISSEVPQNLSASRPQDRQFILSSKKLLLSDSGFYLCAWGTSTGEGETQYFGPGTRLLVL.